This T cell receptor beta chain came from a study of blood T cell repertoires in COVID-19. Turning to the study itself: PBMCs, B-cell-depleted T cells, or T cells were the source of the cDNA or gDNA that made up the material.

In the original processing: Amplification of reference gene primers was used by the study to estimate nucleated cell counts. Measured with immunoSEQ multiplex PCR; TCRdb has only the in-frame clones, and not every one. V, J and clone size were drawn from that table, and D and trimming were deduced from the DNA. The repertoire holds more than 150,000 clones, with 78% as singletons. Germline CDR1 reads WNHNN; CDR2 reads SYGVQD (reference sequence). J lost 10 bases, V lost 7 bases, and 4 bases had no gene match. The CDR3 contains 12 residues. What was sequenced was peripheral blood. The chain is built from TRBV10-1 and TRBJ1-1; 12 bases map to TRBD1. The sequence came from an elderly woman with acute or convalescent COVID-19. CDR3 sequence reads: CASKGDRGLAFF. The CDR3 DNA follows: TGCGCCAGCAAAGGGGACAGGGGGCTAGCTTTCTTT.